The source of this T cell receptor (beta chain) is a study of monozygotic twins with inflammatory bowel disease. Notes on the study in general: Repertoire likeness was no different across concordant and discordant twins, perhaps owing to restricted power. Researchers report that IBD patients shared fewer clonotypes with others than healthy twins, especially amid disease activity.

Comments on this clonotype: What it binds is unknown.

Each TCR library consumed around 3.5 ug of total RNA. Following a re-call of the 5' RACE reads, TCRdb has one entry per CDR3 protein and lacks DNA. Its listing shows under 150,000 distinct CDR3 sequences. Looked up from germline, CDR1 is SGHTA and CDR2 is FQGNSA. The CDR3 contains 14 residues. This TCR was sampled from a human donor with ulcerative colitis or Crohn's disease, or a healthy co-twin of an affected twin (not recorded which). The chain employs TRBV7-2 and TRBJ2-7. The sequenced sample was blood. The CDR3 reads CASSLGATSYEQYF.